This TCR beta chain came from a study of shared clonotypes between healthy human individuals. This was a deep-level run. Every unsorted PBMC PCR replicate was loaded with about 290 ng DNA, approximately 30,000 T cell genomes. What was sequenced on ten immunoSEQ deep assay plates was unsorted PBMC DNA. The data were produced by immunoSEQ multiplex PCR, yet TCRdb's version contains in-frame clones alone and is incomplete. Seen here are about 480,000 clones, about 80% observed once, and the top ten hold about an eighth. J lost 2 bases, V lost 5 bases, and 3 bases had no gene match. CDR3 size: 15 residues. Germline V lookup: CDR1 SNHLY, CDR2 FYNNEI. None of the donors, who were healthy HIV-negative adults, had recently had acute infections or vaccinations.

The specimen was PBMCs. The receptor was derived from a woman aged 40 to 50 in good health. Some clones in this sample may be carry-over from other donors' samples. V is TRBV2 and J is TRBJ2-5; 12 bases map to TRBD2. The CDR3 sequence is CASSSLAGGQETQYF. Here the CDR3 DNA reads TGTGCCAGCAGTAGCCTAGCGGGAGGGCAAGAGACCCAGTACTTC.